This TCR beta chain came from a study of blood T cell repertoires in COVID-19. For the study at large: The analysed material was cDNA or gDNA that came from T cells, B-cell-depleted T cells, or PBMCs.

This clone has just one count. Profiling relied on immunoSEQ multiplex PCR, and the TCRdb table lists in-frame clones only, not all of them. The data hold about 280,000 clones, with roughly 90% observed a single time. What was sequenced was peripheral blood. The sequence derives from a man aged 18 to 29 with active or convalescent COVID-19.

The chain's CDR3 is CASSLVWGRETQYF. The CDR3 coding sequence is TGTGCCAGCAGCTTGGTGTGGGGGAGGGAGACCCAGTACTTC. V usage is TRBV5-6 and J usage is TRBJ2-5, with D tentatively TRBD2 (6 bases). Germline V CDR1 and CDR2: SGHDT, YYEEEE. This CDR3 region has 14 residues. V was cut by 0 bases and J by 5 bases, with 11 bases left in between.